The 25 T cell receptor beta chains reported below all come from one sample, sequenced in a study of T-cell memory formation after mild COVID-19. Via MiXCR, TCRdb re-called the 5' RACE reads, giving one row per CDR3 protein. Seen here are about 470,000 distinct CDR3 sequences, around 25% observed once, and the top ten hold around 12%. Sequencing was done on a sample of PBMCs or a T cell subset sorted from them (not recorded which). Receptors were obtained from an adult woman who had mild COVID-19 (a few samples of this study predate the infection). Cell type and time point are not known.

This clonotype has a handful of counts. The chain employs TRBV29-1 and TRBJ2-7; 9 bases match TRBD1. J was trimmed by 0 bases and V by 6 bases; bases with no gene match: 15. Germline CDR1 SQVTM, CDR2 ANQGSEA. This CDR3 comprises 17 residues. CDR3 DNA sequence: TGCAGCGTAGTATTCACCATACCGGGACAGGGCTCCTACGAGCAGTACTTC. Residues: CSVVFTIPGQGSYEQYF.

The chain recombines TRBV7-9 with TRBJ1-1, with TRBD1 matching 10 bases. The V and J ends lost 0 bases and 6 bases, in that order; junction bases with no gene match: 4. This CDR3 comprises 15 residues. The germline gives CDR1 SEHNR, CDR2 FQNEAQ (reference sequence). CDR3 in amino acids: CASSLAGQGISEAFF. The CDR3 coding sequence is TGTGCCAGCAGCTTAGCGGGACAGGGGATCTCTGAAGCTTTCTTT.

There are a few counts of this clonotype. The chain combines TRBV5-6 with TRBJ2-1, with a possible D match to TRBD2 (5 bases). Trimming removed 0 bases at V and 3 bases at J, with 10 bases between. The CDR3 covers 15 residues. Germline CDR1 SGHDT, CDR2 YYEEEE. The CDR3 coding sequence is TGTGCCAGCAGCTTGGCCGGGGTAAACTACAATGAGCAGTTCTTC. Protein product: CASSLAGVNYNEQFF. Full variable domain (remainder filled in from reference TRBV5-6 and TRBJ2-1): DAGVTQSPTHLIKTRGQQVTLRCSPKSGHDTVSWYQQALGQGPQFIFQYYEEEERQRGNFPDRFSGHQFPNYSSELNVNALLLGDSALYLCASSLAGVNYNEQFFGPGTRLTVL.

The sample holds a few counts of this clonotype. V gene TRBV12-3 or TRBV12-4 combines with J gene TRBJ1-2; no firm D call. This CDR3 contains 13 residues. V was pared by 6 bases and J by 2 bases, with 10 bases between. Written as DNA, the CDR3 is TGTGCCAGCAGGGCCGACCAAAACTATGGCTACACCTTC. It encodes CASRADQNYGYTF.

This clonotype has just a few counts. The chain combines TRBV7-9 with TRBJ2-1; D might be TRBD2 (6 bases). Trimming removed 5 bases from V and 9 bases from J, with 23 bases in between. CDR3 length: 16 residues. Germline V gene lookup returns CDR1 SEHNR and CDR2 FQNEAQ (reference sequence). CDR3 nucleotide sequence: TGTGCCAGCAGCCTCCCCGGACGGGGGTCGTCTGGTGAGCAGTTCTTC. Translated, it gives CASSLPGRGSSGEQFF.

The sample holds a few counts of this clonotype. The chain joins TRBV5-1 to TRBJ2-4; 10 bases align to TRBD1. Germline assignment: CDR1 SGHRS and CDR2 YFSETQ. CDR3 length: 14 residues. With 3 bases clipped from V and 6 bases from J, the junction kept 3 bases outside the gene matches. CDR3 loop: CASSSTGGLNIQYF. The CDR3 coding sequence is TGCGCCAGCAGCTCGACAGGGGGCCTAAACATTCAGTACTTC. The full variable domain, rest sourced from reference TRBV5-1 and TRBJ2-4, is KAGVTQTPRYLIKTRGQQVTLSCSPISGHRSVSWYQQTPGQGLQFLFEYFSETQRNKGNFPGRFSGRQFSNSRSEMNVSTLELGDSALYLCASSSTGGLNIQYFGAGTRLSVL.

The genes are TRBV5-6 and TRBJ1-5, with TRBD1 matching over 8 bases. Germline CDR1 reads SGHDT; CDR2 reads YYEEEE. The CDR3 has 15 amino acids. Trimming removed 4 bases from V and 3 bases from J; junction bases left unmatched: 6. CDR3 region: CASSAGQVLNQPQHF. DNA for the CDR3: TGTGCCAGCAGCGCGGGACAGGTCCTCAATCAGCCCCAGCATTTT. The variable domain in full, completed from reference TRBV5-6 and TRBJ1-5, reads DAGVTQSPTHLIKTRGQQVTLRCSPKSGHDTVSWYQQALGQGPQFIFQYYEEEERQRGNFPDRFSGHQFPNYSSELNVNALLLGDSALYLCASSAGQVLNQPQHFGDGTRLSIL.

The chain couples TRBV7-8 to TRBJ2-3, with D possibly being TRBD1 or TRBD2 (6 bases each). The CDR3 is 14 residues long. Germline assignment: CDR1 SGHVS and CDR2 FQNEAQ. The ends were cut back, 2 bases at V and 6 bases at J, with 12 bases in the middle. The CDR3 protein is CASSLWGAGDTQYF. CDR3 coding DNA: TGTGCCAGCAGCTTATGGGGGGCCGGGGATACGCAGTATTTT.

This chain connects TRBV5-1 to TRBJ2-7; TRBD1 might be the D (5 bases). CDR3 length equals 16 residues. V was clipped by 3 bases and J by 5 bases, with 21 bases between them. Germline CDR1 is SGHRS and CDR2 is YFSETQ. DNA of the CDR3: TGCGCCAGCAGCTCGAAAACCGGGCCTAGGGGCCACGAGCAGTACTTC. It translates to CASSSKTGPRGHEQYF.

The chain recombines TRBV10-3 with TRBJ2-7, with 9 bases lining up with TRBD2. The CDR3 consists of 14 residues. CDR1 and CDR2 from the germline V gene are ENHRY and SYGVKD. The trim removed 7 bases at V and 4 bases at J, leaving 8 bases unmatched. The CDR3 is CAINLSGSSYEQYF. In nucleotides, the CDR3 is TGTGCCATCAACCTTAGCGGGAGTTCGTACGAGCAGTACTTC.

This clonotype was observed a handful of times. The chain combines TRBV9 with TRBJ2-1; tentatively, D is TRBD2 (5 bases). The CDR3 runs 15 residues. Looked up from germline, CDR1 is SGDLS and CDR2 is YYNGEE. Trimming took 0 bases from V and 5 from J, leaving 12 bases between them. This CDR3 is CASSVVGIENNEQFF. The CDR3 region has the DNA TGTGCCAGCAGCGTAGTCGGGATCGAAAACAATGAGCAGTTCTTC.

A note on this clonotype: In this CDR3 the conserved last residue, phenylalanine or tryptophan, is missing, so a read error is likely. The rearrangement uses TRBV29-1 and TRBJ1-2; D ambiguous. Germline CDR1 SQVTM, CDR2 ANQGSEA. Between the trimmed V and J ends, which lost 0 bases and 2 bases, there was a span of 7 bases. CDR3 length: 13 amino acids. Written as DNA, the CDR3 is TGCAGCGTTGAAGACACATGGAACTATGGCTACACCCTC. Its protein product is CSVEDTWNYGYTL.

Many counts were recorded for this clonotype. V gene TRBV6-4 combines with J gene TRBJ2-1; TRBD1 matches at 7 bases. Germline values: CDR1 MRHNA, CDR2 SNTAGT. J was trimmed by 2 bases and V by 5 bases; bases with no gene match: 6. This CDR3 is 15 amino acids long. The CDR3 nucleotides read TGTGCCAGCAGTATCGGTCAGGGGGCCTACAATGAGCAGTTCTTC. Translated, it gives CASSIGQGAYNEQFF.

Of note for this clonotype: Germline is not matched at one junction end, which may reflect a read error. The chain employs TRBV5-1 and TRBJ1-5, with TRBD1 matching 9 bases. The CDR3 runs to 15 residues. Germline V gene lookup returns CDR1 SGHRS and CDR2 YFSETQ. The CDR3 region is CASSPGTGQNKPQHF. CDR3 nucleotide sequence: TGTGCCAGCAGCCCCGGGACAGGGCAGAACAAGCCCCAGCATTTT.

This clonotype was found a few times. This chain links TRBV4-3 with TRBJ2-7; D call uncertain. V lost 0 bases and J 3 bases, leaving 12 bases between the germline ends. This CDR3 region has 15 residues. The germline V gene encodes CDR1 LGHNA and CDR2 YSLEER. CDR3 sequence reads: CASSQDLGRLYEQYF. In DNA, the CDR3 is TGCGCCAGCAGCCAAGATCTTGGCAGGCTCTACGAGCAGTACTTC.

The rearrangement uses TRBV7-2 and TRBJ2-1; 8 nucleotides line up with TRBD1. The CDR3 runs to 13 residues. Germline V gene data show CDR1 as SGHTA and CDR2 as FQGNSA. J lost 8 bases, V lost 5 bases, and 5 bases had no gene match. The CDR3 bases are TGTGCCAGCAGCATAGACAGGGGCTATGAGCAGTTCTTC. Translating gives CASSIDRGYEQFF.

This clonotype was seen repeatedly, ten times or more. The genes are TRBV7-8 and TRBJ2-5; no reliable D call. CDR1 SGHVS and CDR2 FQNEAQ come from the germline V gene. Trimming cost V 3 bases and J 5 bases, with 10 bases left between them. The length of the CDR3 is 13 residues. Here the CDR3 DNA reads TGTGCCAGCAGCTTTCGACTGGAGGAGACCCAGTACTTC. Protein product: CASSFRLEETQYF.

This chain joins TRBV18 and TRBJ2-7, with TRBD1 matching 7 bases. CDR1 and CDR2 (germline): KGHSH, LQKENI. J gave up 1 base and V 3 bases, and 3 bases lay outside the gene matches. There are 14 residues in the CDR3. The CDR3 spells CASSPGTESYEQYF. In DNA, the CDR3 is TGTGCCAGCTCACCCGGGACAGAGTCCTACGAGCAGTACTTC.

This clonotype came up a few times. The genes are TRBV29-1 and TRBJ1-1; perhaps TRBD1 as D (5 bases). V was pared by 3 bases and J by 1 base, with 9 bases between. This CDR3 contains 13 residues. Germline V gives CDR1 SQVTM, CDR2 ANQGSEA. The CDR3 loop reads CSVETGRNTEAFF. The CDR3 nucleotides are TGCAGCGTTGAGACGGGACGGAACACTGAAGCTTTCTTT.

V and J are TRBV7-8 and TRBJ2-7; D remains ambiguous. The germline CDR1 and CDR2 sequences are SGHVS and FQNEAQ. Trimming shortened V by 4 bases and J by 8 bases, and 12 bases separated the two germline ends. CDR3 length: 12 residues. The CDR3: CASSSLTVKQYF. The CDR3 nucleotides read TGTGCCAGCAGCTCCCTGACCGTGAAGCAGTACTTC.

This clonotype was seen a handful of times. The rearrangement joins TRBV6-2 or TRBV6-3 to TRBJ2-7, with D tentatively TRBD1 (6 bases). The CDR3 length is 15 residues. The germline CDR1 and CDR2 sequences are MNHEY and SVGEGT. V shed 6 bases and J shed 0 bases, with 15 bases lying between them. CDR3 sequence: CASRDLQGISYEQYF. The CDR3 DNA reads TGTGCCAGCAGGGACTTACAGGGAATCTCCTACGAGCAGTACTTC.

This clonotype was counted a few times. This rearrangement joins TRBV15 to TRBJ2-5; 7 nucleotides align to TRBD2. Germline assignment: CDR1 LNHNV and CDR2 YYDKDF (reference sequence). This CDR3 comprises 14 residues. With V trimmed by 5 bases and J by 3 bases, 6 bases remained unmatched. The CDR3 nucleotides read TGTGCCACCAGCCCAAGGACTAGTAAAGAGACCCAGTACTTC. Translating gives CATSPRTSKETQYF.

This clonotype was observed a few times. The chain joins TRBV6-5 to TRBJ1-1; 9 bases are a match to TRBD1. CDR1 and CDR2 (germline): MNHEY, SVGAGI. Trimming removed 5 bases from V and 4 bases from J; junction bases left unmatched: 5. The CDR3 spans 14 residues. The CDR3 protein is CASSPGTGPTEAFF. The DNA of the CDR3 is TGTGCCAGCAGTCCCGGGACAGGGCCCACTGAAGCTTTCTTT.

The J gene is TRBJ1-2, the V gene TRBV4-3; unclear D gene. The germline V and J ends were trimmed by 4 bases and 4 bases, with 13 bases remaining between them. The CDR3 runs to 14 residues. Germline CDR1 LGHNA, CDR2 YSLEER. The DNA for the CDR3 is TGCGCCAGCAGCCCGTCGAGGGCCTTCTATGGCTACACCTTC. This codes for CASSPSRAFYGYTF.

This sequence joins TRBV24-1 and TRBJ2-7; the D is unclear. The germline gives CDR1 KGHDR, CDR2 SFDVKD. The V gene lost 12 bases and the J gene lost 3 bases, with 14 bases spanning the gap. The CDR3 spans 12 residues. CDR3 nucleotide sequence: TGTGCCGCTAGGGATTTCAGCTACGAGCAGTACTTC. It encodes CAARDFSYEQYF.